This T cell receptor (beta chain) was captured in a study of shared clonotypes between healthy human individuals. Study background: The plates for each donor numbered three CD4 naive, three CD4 memory, two CD8 naive and one CD8 memory. General study findings and limits: A generally larger estimated richness was seen in naive subsets than in memory subsets. How much donors shared clonotypes was expected to be affected by sequencing depth. The authors sampled blood alone, and tissue repertoires likely differ.

Produced via immunoSEQ multiplex PCR; TCRdb's table is partial and in-frame only. The data show a few million clones, around 94% seen once. The germline V gene has CDR1 GTSNPN and CDR2 SVGIG (reference sequence). Trimming cost V 2 bases and J 4 bases, with 9 bases left between them. This CDR3 has 12 amino acids. Of note for this clone: Its antigen remains unknown.

V and J are TRBV30 and TRBJ2-7, with D unresolved. Sequenced sample: naive CD4+ T cells sorted from blood. Subset meaning: CD45RA+ positively selected. This TCR came from a man aged 18 to 29 in good health. DNA for the CDR3: TGTGCCTGGAGTTATCAGAAATACGAGCAGTACTTC. Its translation: CAWSYQKYEQYF. The full variable domain, in which reference TRBV30 and TRBJ2-7 provide the parts outside the CDR3, is SQTIHQWPATLVQPVGSPLSLECTVEGTSNPNLYWYRQAAGRGLQLLFYSVGIGQISSEVPQNLSASRPQDRQFILSSKKLLLSDSGFYLCAWSYQKYEQYFGPGTRLTVT.